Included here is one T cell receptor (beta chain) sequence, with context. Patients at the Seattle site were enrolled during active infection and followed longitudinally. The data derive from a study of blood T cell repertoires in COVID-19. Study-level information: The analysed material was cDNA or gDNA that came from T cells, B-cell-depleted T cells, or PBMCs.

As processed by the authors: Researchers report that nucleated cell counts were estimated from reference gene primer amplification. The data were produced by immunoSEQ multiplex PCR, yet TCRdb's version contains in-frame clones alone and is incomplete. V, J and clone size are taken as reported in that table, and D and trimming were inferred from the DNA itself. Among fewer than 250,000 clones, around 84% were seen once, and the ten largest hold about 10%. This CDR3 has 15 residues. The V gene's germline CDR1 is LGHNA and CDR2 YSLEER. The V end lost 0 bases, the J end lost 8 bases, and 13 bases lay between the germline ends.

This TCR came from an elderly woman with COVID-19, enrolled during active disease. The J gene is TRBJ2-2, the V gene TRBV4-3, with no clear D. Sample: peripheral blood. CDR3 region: CASSQESTADGELFF. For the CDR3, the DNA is TGCGCCAGCAGCCAAGAAAGTACGGCGGATGGGGAGCTGTTTTTT.